A selection of T cell receptor beta chains follows, all from one sample in a study of cytomegalovirus exposure and HLA in healthy donors. Sequencing used immunoSEQ multiplex PCR; TCRdb keeps in-frame clones, though not all of them. The table shows 210,000 or so clones, with over 65% occurring only once. Material for sequencing was PBMCs. These TCRs come from a man younger than 30 in good health and CMV-seronegative. CDR3s include the opening cysteine and the closing phenylalanine or tryptophan. The D gene is left open where the match is weak. The size of a clone is reported for some rows only, either as once, few or many, or as a class for expanded clones.

TRBJ2-2 NA TRBD1 TRBV11-2 15 TGTGCCAGCAGCTTAGGGACAGGGTGGACCGGGGAGCTGTTTTTT CASSLGTGWTGELFF
TRBJ2-1 NA NA TRBV5-8 15 TGTGCCAGCATCCCTGGCCCTAGCTCCTACAATGAGCAGTTCTTC CASIPGPSSYNEQFF
TRBJ1-4 NA TRBD1 TRBV9 16 TGCTGTAGGGGTGAGGGACAGGGTTTCGCTAATGAAAAACTGTTTTTT CCRGEGQGFANEKLFF
TRBJ2-3 once TRBD2 TRBV5-8 17 TGTGCCAGCAGCCCGGGGGTAGCGGGAGGAACGGGAGATACGCAGTATTTT CASSPGVAGGTGDTQYF
TRBJ2-7 NA TRBD1 TRBV5-1 14 TGCGCCAGCAGCTTGGCGGGACAGGGCTACGAGCAGTACTTC CASSLAGQGYEQYF
TRBJ2-3 NA TRBD1 TRBV7-9 16 TGTTCCAGCAGCCACGCCGGGACAGGGGCAGCAGATACGCAGTATTTT CSSSHAGTGAADTQYF
TRBJ2-5 NA NA TRBV6-5 15 TGTGCCAGCAGTTCCGCCGCAGGGGAACAAGAGACCCAGTACTTC CASSSAAGEQETQYF
TRBJ1-1 NA TRBD1 TRBV2 19 TGTGCCAGCAGCGCAAGGAGGGGACAGGGCCCTTACCTCGGAACTGAAGCTTTCTTT CASSARRGQGPYLGTEAFF
TRBJ1-1 few TRBD1 TRBV29-1 13 TGCAGCTCGACGGGACAGGGTAGCGCTGAAGCTTTCTTT CSSTGQGSAEAFF
TRBJ1-2 NA TRBD1 TRBV20-1 11 TGCAGTGCCCCGACAGGGTTTGGCTACACCTTC CSAPTGFGYTF
TRBJ2-2 NA NA TRBV11-3 16 TGTGCCAGCAGCAAGGGACACCCCCGCGGCACCGGGGAGCTGTTTTTT CASSKGHPRGTGELFF
TRBJ2-1 few NA TRBV5-6 11 TGTGCCAGCAGCTCGTACAATGAGCAGTTCTTC CASSSYNEQFF
TRBJ2-1 once NA TRBV11-3 15 TGTGCCAGCAGCTTTGATCCAGGGCTTTACAATGAGCAGTTCTTC CASSFDPGLYNEQFF
TRBJ1-5 NA NA TRBV5-1 15 TGCGCCAGCAGCTTGTCAGGGGATAGCAATCAGCCCCAGCATTTT CASSLSGDSNQPQHF
TRBJ2-7 NA TRBD1 TRBV6-5 15 TGTGCCAGCAGTCGCCAGGGGACAGGGGCCTACGAGCAGTACTTC CASSRQGTGAYEQYF
TRBJ2-5 NA NA TRBV11-2 15 TGTGCCAGCAGCTTAGCTCCCGGGAGCGCAGAGACCCAGTACTTC CASSLAPGSAETQYF